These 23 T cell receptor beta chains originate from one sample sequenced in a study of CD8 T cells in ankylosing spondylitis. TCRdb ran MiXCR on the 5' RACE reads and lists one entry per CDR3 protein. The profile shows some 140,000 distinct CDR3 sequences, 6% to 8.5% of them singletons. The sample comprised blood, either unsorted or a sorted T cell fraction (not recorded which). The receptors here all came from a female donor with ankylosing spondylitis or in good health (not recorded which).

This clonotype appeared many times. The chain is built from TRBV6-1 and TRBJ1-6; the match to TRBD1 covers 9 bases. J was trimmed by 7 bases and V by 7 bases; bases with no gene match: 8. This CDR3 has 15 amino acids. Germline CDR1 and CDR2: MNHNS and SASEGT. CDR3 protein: CASIPGTGLNSPLHF. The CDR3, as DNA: TGTGCCAGCATCCCCGGGACAGGGTTAAATTCACCCCTCCACTTT.

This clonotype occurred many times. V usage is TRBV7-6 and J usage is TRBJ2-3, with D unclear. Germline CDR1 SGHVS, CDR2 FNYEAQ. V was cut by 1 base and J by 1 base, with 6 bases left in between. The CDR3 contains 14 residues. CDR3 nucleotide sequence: TGTGCCAGCAGCTTAGACGATCGCACAGATACGCAGTATTTT. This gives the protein CASSLDDRTDTQYF. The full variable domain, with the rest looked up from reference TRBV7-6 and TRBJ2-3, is GAGVSQSPRYKVTKRGQDVALRCDPISGHVSLYWYRQALGQGPEFLTYFNYEAQQDKSGLPNDRFSAERPEGSISTLTIQRTEQRDSAMYRCASSLDDRTDTQYFGPGTRLTVL.

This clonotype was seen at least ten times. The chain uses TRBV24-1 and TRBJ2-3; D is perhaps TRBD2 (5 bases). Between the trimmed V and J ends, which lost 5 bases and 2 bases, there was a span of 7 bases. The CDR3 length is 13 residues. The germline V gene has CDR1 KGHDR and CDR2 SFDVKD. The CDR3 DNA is TGTGCCACCAGTGGCGGGTTCACAGATACGCAGTATTTT. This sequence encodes CATSGGFTDTQYF.

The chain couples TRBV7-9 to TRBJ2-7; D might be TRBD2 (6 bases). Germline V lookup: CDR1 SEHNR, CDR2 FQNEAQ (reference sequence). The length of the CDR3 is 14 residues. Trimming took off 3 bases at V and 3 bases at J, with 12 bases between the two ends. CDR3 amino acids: CASSFGTESYEQYF. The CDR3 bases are TGTGCCAGCAGCTTCGGGACTGAAAGCTACGAGCAGTACTTC.

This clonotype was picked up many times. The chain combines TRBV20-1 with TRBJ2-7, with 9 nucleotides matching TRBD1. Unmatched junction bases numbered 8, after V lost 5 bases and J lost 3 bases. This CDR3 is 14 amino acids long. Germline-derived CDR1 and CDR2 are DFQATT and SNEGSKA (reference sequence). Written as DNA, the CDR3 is TGCAGTGCTGGACAACCGGGACAGGGCTACGAGCAGTACTTC. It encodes CSAGQPGQGYEQYF.

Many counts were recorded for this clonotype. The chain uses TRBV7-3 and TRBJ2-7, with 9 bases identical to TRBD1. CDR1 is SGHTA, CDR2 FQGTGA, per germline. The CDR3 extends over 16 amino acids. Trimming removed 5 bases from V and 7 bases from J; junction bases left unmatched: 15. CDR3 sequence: CASSPWGDRVPSEQYF. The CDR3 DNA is TGTGCCAGCAGCCCGTGGGGGGACAGGGTCCCTTCGGAGCAGTACTTC. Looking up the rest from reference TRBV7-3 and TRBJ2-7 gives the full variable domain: GAGVSQTPSNKVTEKGKYVELRCDPISGHTALYWYRQSLGQGPEFLIYFQGTGAADDSGLPNDRFFAVRPEGSVSTLKIQRTERGDSAVYLCASSPWGDRVPSEQYFGPGTRLTVT.

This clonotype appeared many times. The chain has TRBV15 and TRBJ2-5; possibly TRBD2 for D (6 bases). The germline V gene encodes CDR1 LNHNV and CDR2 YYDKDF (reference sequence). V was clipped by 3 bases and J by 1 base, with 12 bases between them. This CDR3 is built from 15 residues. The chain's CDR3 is CATSSIDGGQETQYF. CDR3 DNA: TGTGCCACCAGCAGTATCGACGGGGGCCAAGAGACCCAGTACTTC.

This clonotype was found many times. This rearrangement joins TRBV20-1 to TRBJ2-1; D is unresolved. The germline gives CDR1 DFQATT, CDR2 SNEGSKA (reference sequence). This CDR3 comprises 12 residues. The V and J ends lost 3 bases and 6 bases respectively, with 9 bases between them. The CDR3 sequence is CSASYYSNEQFF. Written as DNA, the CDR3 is TGCAGTGCTAGTTACTATAGCAATGAGCAGTTCTTC.

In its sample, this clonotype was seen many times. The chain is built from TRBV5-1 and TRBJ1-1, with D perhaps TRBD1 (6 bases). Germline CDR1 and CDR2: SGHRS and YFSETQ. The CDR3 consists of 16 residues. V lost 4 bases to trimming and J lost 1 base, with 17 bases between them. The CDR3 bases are TGCGCCAGCAGCCCCAGGGCGGGGGACACGAACACTGAAGCTTTCTTT. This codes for CASSPRAGDTNTEAFF. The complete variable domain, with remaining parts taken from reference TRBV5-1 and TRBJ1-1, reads KAGVTQTPRYLIKTRGQQVTLSCSPISGHRSVSWYQQTPGQGLQFLFEYFSETQRNKGNFPGRFSGRQFSNSRSEMNVSTLELGDSALYLCASSPRAGDTNTEAFFGQGTRLTVV.

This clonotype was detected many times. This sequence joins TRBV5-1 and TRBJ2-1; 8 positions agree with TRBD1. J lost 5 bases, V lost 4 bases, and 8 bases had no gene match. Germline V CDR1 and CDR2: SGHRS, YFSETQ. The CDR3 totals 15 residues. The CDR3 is CASSQMWTGNNEQFF. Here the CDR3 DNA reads TGCGCCAGCAGCCAAATGTGGACAGGGAACAATGAGCAGTTCTTC. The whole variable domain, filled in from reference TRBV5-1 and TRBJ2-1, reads KAGVTQTPRYLIKTRGQQVTLSCSPISGHRSVSWYQQTPGQGLQFLFEYFSETQRNKGNFPGRFSGRQFSNSRSEMNVSTLELGDSALYLCASSQMWTGNNEQFFGPGTRLTVL.

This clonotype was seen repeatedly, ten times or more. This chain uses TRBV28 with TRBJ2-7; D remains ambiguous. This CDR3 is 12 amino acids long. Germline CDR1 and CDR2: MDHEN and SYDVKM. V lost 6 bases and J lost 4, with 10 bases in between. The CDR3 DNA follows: TGTGCCAGCAGCCGGTTAACGTACGAGCAGTACTTC. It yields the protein CASSRLTYEQYF.

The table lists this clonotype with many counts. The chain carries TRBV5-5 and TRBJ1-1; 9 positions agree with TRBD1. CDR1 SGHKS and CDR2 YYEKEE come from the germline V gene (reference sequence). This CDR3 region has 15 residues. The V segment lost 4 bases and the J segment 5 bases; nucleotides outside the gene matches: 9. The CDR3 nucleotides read TGTGCCAGCAGCCCCTCTTGGGGACAGGGAACTGAAGCTTTCTTT. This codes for CASSPSWGQGTEAFF.

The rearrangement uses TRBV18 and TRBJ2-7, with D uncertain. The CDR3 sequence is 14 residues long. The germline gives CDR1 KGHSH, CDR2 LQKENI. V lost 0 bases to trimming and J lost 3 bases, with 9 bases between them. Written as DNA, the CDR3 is TGTGCCAGCTCACCACCTAAACCCGACTACGAGCAGTACTTC. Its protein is CASSPPKPDYEQYF.

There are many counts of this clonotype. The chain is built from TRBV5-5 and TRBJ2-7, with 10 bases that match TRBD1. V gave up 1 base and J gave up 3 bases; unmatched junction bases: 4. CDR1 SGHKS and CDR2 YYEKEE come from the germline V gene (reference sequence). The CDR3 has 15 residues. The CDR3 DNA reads TGTGCCAGCAGCTTGTCGTGGGACAGGGGCTACGAGCAGTACTTC. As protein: CASSLSWDRGYEQYF. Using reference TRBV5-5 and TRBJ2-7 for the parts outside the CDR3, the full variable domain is DAGVTQSPTHLIKTRGQQVTLRCSPISGHKSVSWYQQVLGQGPQFIFQYYEKEERGRGNFPDRFSARQFPNYSSELNVNALLLGDSALYLCASSLSWDRGYEQYFGPGTRLTVT.

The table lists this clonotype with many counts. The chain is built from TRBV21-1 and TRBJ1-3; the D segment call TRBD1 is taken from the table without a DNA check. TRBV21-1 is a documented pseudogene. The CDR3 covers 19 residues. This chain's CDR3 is CASTHSPGATAYEGNTIYF. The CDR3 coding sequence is TGTGCCAGCACCCACTCCCCGGGGGCTACGGCATATGAGGGAAACACCATATATTTT.

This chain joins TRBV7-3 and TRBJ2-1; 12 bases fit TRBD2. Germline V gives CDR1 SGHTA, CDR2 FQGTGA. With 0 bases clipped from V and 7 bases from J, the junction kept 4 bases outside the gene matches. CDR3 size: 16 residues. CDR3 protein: CASSLTASGGVNEQFF. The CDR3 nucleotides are TGTGCCAGCAGCTTAACGGCTAGCGGGGGGGTAAATGAGCAGTTCTTC.

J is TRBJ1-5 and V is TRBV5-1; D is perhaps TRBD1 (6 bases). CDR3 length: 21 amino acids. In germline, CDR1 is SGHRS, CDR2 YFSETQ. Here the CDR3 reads CAYQFLGDTHDALCSNQPQHF. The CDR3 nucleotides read TGCGCTTACCAGTTCTTGGGGGACACTCATGATGCACTGTGTAGCAATCAGCCCCAGCATTTT.

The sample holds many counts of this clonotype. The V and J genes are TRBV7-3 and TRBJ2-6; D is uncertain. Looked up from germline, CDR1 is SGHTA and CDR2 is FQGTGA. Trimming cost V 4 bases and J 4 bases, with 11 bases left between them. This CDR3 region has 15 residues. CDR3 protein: CASSSRLAGANVLTF. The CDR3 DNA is TGTGCCAGCAGCTCGCGATTGGCCGGGGCCAACGTCCTGACTTTC.

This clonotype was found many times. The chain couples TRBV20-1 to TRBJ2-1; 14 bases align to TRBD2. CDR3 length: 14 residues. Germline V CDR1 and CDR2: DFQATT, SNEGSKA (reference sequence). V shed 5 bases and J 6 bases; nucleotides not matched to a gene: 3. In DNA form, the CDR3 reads TGCAGTGCTCAGACTAGCGGGGGGGGCAATGAGCAGTTCTTC. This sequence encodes CSAQTSGGGNEQFF.

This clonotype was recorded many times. CDR3 nucleotides: TGTGCCAGCAGTTTAGAGGGAAGCGAGCAGTACTTC. The encoded protein is CASSLEGSEQYF. The chain employs TRBV12-3 or TRBV12-4 and TRBJ2-7; unclear D gene. Trimming shortened V by 1 base and J by 6 bases, and 7 bases separated the two germline ends. There are 12 residues in the CDR3.

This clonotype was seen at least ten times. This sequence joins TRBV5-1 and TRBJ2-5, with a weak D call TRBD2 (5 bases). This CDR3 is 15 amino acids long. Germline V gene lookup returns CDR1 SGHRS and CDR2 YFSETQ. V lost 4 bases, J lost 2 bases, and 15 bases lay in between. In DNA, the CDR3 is TGCGCCAGCAGCACGGGCGCGGGTATACAAGAGACCCAGTACTTC. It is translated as CASSTGAGIQETQYF.

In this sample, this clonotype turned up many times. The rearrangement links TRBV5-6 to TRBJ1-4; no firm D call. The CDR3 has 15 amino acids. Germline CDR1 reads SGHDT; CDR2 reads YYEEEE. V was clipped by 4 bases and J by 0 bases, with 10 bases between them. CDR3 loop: CASSRLGATNEKLFF. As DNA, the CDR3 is TGTGCCAGCAGCCGTTTAGGCGCAACTAATGAAAAACTGTTTTTT.

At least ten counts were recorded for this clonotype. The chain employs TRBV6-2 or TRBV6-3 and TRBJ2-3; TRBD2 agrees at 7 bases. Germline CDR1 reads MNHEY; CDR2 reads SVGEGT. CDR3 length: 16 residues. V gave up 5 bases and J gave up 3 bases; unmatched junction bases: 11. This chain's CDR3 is CASSLPVAGVTDTQYF. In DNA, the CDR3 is TGTGCCAGCAGTCTTCCCGTAGCGGGCGTGACAGATACGCAGTATTTT.